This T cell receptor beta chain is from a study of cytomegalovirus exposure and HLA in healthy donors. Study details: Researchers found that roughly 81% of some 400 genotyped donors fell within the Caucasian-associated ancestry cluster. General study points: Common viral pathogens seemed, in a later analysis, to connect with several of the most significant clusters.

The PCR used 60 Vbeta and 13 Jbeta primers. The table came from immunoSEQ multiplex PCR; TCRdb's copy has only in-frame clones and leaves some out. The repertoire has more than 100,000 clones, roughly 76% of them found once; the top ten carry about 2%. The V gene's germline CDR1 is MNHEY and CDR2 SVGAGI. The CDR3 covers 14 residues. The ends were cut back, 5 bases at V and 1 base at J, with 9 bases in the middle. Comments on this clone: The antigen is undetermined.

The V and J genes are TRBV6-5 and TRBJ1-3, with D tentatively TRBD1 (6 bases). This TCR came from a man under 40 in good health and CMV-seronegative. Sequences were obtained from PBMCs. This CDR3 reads CASSQDRSGNTIYF. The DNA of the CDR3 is TGTGCCAGCAGTCAAGACAGGTCTGGAAACACCATATATTTT.